Given below is one T cell receptor (beta chain) in context. V lost 2 bases and J lost 3; bases outside the gene matches: 12. The CDR3 extends over 17 amino acids. The data are from a study of blood T cell repertoires in COVID-19. For the study at large: Samples taken during acute and convalescent COVID-19 were collected in the United States, Italy and Spain. PBMCs, B-cell-depleted T cells, or T cells were the source of the cDNA or gDNA that made up the material.

Authors' processing steps: By means of reference gene primer amplification, nucleated cell counts were estimated. Some clones are missing from TCRdb's copy, which holds only in-frame ones; the method was immunoSEQ multiplex PCR. The V and J calls and clone size are taken from that table; D and trimming were inferred from the DNA. In the table there are approximately 150,000 clones, around 85% of which are singletons. The clonotype comes from a human donor in a cohort sampled during active COVID-19. The chain employs TRBV23-1 and TRBJ2-7; 8 bases agree with TRBD1. TRBV23-1 is annotated as an ORF whose role is uncertain. Sequenced input: peripheral blood. The DNA for the CDR3 is TGCGCCAGCAGTCAAGGCCCCCAGGGGGCGCGGATCTACGAGCAGTACTTC. Translating gives CASSQGPQGARIYEQYF.